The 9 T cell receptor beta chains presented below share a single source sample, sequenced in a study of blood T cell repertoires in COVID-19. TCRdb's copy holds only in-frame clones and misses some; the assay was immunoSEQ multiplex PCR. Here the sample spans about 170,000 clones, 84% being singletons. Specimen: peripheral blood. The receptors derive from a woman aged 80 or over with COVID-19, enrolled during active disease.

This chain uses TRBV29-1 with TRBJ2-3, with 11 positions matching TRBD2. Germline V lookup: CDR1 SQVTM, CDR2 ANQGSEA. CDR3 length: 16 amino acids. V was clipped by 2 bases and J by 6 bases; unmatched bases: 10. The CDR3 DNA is TGCAGCGTTGAAAGTAGGCTAGCGGGAGGAGGGGATACGCAGTATTTT. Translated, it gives CSVESRLAGGGDTQYF.

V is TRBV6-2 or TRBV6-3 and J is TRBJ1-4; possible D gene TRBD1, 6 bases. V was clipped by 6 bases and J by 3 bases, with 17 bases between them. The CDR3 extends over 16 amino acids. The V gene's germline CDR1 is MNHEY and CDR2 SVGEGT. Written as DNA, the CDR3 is TGTGCCAGCAGCGGAAGCCTGGACAGCGCTAATGAAAAACTGTTTTTT. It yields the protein CASSGSLDSANEKLFF.

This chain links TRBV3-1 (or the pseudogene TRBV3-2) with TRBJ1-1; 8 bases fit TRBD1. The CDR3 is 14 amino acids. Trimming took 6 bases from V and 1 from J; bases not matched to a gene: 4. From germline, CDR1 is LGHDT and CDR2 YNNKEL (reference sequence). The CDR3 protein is CASRWDRRNTEAFF. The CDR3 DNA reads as TGTGCCAGCAGGTGGGACAGGCGGAACACTGAAGCTTTCTTT.

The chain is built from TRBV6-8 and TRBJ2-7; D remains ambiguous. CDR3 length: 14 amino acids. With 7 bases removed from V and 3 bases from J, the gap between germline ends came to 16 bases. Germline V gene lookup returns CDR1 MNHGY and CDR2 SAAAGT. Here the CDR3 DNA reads TGTGCCAGCAAAACCCCCACAGTTCACTACGAGCAGTACTTC. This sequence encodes CASKTPTVHYEQYF.

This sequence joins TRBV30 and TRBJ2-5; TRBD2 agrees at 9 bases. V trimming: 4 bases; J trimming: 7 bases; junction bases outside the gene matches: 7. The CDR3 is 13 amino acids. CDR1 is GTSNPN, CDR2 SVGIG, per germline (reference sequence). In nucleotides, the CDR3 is TGTGCCTGGAACTCGGGCGGGAGGGGGACCCAGTACTTC. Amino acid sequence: CAWNSGGRGTQYF.

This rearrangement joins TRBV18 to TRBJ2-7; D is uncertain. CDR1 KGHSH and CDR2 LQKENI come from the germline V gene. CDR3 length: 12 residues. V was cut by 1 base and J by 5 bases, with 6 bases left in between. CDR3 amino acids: CASSPQRNEQYF. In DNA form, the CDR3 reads TGTGCCAGCTCACCACAGAGGAACGAGCAGTACTTC.

The DNA for the CDR3 is TGTGCCTGGAGTGTCGGTATCAACTATGGCTACACCTTC. It yields the protein CAWSVGINYGYTF. The chain links TRBV30 to TRBJ1-2; D gene ambiguous. Per germline, CDR1 GTSNPN and CDR2 SVGIG (reference sequence). With 0 bases removed from V and 2 bases from J, the gap between germline ends came to 7 bases. The CDR3 totals 13 residues.

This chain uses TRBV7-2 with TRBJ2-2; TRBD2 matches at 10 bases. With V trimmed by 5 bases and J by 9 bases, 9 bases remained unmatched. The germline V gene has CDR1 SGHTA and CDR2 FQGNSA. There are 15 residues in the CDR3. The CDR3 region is CASSADSGGPRELFF. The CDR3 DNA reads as TGTGCCAGCAGCGCTGATAGCGGGGGGCCGCGGGAGCTGTTTTTT.

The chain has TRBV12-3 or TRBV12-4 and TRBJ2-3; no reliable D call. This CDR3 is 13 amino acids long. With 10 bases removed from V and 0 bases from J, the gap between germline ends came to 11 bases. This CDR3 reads CAIIQISTDTQYF. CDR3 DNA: TGTGCCATCATACAGATTAGCACAGATACGCAGTATTTT.